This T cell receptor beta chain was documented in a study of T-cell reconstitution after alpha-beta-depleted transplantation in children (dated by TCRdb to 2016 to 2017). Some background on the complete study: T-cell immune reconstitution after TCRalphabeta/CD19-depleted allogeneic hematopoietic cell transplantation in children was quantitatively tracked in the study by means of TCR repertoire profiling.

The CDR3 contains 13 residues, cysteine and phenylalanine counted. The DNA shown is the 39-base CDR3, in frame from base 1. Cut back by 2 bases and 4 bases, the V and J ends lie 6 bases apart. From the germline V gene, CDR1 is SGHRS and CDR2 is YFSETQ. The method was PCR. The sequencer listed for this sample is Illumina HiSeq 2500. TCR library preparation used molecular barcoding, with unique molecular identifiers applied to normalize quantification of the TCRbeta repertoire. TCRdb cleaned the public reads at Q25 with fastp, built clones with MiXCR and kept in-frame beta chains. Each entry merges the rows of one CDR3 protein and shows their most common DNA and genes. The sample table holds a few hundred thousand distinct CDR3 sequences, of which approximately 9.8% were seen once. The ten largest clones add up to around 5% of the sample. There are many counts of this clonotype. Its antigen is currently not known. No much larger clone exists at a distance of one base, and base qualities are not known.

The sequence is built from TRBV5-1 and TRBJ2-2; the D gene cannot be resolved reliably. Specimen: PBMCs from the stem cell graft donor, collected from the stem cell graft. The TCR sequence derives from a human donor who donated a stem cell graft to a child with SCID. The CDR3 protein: CASSFYVTGELFF. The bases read TGCGCCAGCAGCTTCTATGTCACCGGGGAGCTGTTTTTT.